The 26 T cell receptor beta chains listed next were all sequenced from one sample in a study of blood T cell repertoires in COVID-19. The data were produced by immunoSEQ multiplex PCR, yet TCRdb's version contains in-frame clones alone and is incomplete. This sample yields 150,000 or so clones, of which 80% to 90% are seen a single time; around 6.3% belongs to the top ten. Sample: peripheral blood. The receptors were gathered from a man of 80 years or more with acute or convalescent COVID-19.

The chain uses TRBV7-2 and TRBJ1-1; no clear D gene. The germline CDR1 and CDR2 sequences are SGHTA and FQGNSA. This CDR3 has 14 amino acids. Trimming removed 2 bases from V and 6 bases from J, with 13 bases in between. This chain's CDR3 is CASSLLALESEAFF. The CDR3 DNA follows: TGTGCCAGCAGCTTACTGGCCTTGGAGTCTGAAGCTTTCTTT.

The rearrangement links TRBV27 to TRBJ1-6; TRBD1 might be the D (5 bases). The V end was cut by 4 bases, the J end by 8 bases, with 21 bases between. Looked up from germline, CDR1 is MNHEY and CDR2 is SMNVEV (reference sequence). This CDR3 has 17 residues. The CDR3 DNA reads TGTGCCAGCAGTTCTAGGTTGACGGGACTGAACTATTCACCCCTCCACTTT. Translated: CASSSRLTGLNYSPLHF.

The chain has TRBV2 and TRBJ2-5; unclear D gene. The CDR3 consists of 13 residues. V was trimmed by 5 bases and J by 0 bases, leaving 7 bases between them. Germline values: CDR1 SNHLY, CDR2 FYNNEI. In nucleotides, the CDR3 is TGTGCCAGCAGTACTATGTACCAAGAGACCCAGTACTTC. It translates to CASSTMYQETQYF.

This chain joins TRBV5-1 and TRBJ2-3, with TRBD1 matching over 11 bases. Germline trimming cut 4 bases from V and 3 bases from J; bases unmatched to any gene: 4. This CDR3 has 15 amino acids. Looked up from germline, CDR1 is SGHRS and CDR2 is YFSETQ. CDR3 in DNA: TGCGCCAGCAGCCGCGGACAGGGGGCGACAGATACGCAGTATTTT. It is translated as CASSRGQGATDTQYF.

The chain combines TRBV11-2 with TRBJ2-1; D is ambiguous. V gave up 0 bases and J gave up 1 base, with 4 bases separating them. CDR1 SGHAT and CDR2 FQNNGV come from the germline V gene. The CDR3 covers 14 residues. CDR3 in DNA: TGTGCCAGCAGCTTAGACAGTTCCTACAATGAGCAGTTCTTC. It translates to CASSLDSSYNEQFF.

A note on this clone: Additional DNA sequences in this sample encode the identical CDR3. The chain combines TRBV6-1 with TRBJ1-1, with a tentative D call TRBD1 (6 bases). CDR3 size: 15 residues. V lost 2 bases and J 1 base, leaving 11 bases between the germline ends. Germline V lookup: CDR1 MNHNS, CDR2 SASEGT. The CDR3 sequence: CASSEQGRGNTEAFF. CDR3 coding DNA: TGTGCCAGCAGTGAACAGGGGCGCGGGAACACTGAAGCTTTCTTT.

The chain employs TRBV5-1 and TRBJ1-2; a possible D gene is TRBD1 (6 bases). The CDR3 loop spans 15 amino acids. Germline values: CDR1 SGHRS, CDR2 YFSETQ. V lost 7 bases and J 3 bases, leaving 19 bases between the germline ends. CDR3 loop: CASGGGLGYYYGYTF. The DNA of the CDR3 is TGCGCCAGCGGGGGCGGCCTCGGATACTACTATGGCTACACCTTC.

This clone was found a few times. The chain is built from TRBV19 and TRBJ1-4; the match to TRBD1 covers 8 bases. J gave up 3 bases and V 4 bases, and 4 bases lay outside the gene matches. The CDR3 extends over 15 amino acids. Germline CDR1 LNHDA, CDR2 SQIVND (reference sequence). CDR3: CASSTMTGANEKLFF. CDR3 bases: TGTGCCAGTAGTACGATGACAGGGGCTAATGAAAAACTGTTTTTT.

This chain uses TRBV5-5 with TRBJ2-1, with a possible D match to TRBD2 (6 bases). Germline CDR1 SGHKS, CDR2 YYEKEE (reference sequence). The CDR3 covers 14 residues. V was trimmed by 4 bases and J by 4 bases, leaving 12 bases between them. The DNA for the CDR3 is TGTGCCAGCAGCCCGGGACTCTCATACAATGAGCAGTTCTTC. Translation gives CASSPGLSYNEQFF.

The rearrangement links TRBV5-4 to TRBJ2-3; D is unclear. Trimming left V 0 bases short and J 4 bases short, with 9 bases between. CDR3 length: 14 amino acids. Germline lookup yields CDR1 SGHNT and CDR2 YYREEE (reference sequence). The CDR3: CASSLGASPDTQYF. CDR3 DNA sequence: TGTGCCAGCAGCTTGGGGGCGAGCCCAGATACGCAGTATTTT.

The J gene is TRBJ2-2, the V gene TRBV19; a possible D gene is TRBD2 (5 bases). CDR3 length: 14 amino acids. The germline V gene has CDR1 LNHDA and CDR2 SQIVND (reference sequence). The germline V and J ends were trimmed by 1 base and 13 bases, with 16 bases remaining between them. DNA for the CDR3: TGTGCCAGTAGTATAGGGGCGTTAGCGATTGGGCTGTTTTTT. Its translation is CASSIGALAIGLFF.

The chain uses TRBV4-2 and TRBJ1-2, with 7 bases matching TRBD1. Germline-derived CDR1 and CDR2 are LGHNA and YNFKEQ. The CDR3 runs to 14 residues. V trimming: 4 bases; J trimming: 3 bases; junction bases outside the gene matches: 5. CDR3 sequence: CASSPGQKYYGYTF. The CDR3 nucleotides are TGTGCCAGCAGCCCGGGACAGAAATACTATGGCTACACCTTC.

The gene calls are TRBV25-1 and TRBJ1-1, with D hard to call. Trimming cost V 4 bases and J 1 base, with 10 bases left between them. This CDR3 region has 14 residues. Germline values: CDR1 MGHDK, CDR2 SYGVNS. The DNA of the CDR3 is TGTGCCAGCAGTGCGGTCCAGCGGAACACTGAAGCTTTCTTT. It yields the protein CASSAVQRNTEAFF.

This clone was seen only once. CDR3: CASSVQGISDTQYF. In nucleotides, the CDR3 is TGTGCCAGCAGCGTACAGGGGATATCAGATACGCAGTATTTT. The chain joins TRBV11-2 to TRBJ2-3; 7 nucleotides align to TRBD1. Germline V gives CDR1 SGHAT, CDR2 FQNNGV. This CDR3 is built from 14 residues. The V segment lost 5 bases and the J segment 4 bases; nucleotides outside the gene matches: 6.

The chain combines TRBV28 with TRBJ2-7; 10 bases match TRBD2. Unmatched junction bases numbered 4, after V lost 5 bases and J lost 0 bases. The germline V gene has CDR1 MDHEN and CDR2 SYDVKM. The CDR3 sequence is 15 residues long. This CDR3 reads CASSPSSGSSYEQYF. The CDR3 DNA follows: TGTGCCAGCAGTCCTTCTAGCGGGAGCTCCTACGAGCAGTACTTC. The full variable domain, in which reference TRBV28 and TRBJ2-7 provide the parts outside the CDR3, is DVKVTQSSRYLVKRTGEKVFLECVQDMDHENMFWYRQDPGLGLRLIYFSYDVKMKEKGDIPEGYSVSREKKERFSLILESASTNQTSMYLCASSPSSGSSYEQYFGPGTRLTVT.

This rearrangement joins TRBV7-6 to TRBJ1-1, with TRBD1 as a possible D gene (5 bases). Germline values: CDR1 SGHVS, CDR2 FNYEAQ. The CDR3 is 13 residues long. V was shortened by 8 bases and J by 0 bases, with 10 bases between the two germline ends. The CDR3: CASGAYMNTEAFF. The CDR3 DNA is TGTGCCAGCGGGGCATACATGAACACTGAAGCTTTCTTT.

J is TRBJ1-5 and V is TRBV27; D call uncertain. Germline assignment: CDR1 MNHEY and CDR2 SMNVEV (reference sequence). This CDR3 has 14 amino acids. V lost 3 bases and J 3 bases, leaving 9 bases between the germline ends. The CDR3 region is CASSFLASNQPQHF. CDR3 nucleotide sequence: TGTGCCAGCAGTTTTCTAGCTTCCAATCAGCCCCAGCATTTT.

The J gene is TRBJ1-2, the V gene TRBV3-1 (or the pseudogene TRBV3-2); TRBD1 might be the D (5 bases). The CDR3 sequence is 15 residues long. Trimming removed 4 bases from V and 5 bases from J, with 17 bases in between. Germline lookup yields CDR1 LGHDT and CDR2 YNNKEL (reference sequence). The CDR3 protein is CASSPGRGEGYGYTF. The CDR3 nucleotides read TGTGCCAGCAGCCCCGGGAGAGGGGAGGGATATGGCTACACCTTC.

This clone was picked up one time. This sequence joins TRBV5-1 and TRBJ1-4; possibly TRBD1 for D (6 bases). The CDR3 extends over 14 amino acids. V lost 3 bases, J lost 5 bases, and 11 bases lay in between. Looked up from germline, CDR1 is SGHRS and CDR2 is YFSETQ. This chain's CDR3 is CASSSAGTNEKLFF. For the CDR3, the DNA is TGCGCCAGCAGCTCCGCAGGGACAAATGAAAAACTGTTTTTT.

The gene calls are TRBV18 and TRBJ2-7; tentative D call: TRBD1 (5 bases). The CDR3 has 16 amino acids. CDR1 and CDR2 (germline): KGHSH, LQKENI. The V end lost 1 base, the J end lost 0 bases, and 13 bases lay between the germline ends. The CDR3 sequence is CASSPREYGASYEQYF. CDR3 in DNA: TGTGCCAGCTCACCACGGGAATATGGGGCCTCCTACGAGCAGTACTTC. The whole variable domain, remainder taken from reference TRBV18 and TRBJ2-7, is NAGVMQNPRHLVRRRGQEARLRCSPMKGHSHVYWYRQLPEEGLKFMVYLQKENIIDESGMPKERFSAEFPKEGPSILRIQQVVRGDSAAYFCASSPREYGASYEQYFGPGTRLTVT.

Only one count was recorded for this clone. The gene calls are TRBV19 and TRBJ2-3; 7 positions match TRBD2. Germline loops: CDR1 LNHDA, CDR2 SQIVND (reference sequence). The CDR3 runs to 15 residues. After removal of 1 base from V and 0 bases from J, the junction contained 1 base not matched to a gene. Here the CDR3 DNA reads TGTGCCAGTAGTATAGCGGGGGGAAGCACAGATACGCAGTATTTT. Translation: CASSIAGGSTDTQYF.

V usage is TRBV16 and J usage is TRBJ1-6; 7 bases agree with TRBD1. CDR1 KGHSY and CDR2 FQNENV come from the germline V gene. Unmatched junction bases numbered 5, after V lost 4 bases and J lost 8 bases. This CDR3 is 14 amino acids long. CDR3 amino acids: CASSRTTGHSPLHF. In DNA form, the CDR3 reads TGTGCCAGCAGCCGGACGACAGGGCATTCACCCCTCCACTTT.

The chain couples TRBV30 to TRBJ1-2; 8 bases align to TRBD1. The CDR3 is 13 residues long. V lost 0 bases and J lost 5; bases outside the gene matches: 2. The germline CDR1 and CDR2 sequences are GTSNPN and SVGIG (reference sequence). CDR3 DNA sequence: TGTGCCTGGAGTGTAGACAGGGGATATGGCTACACCTTC. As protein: CAWSVDRGYGYTF.

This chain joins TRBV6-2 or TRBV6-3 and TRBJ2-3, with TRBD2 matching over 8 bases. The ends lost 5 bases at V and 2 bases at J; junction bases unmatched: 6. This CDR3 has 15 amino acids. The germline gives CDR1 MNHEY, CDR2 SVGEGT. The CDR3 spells CASSTGSGVTDTQYF. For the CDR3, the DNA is TGTGCCAGCAGTACCGGTAGCGGGGTCACAGATACGCAGTATTTT.

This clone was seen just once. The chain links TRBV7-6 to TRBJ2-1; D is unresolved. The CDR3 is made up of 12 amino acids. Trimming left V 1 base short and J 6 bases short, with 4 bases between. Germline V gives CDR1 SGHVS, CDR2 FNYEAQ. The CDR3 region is CASSLGSNEQFF. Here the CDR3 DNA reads TGTGCCAGCAGCTTAGGGAGCAATGAGCAGTTCTTC. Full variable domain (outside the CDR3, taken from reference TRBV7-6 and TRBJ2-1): GAGVSQSPRYKVTKRGQDVALRCDPISGHVSLYWYRQALGQGPEFLTYFNYEAQQDKSGLPNDRFSAERPEGSISTLTIQRTEQRDSAMYRCASSLGSNEQFFGPGTRLTVL.

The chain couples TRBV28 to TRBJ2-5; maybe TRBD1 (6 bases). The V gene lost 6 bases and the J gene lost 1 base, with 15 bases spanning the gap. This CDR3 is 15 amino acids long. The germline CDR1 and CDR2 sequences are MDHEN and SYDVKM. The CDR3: CASSLGTRVQETQYF. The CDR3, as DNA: TGTGCCAGCAGCCTGGGGACAAGGGTCCAAGAGACCCAGTACTTC.